This T cell receptor (beta chain) was identified in a study of T cell responses to AZD1222 COVID-19 vaccine. Whole-study findings and limits: Only a handful of individuals given AZD1222 were seropositive at baseline.

In the case of this clone: Antigen specificity is unknown.

Method: immunoSEQ multiplex PCR; TCRdb's copy keeps in-frame clones and lacks some. The sample carries some 150,000 clones, 92% recorded once. Looked up from germline, CDR1 is SGHRS and CDR2 is YFSETQ. The CDR3 length is 16 residues. The ends lost 4 bases at V and 2 bases at J; junction bases unmatched: 10. Sequences were derived from peripheral blood, sampled 28 days after the second AZD1222 dose. The source is an adult who received the AZD1222 COVID-19 vaccine. The gene calls are TRBV5-1 and TRBJ2-7; 9 nucleotides line up with TRBD2. The CDR3, as DNA: TGCGCCAGCAGCCCGAATAGCGGGAGCGCGACCTACGAGCAGTACTTC. Its protein product is CASSPNSGSATYEQYF.